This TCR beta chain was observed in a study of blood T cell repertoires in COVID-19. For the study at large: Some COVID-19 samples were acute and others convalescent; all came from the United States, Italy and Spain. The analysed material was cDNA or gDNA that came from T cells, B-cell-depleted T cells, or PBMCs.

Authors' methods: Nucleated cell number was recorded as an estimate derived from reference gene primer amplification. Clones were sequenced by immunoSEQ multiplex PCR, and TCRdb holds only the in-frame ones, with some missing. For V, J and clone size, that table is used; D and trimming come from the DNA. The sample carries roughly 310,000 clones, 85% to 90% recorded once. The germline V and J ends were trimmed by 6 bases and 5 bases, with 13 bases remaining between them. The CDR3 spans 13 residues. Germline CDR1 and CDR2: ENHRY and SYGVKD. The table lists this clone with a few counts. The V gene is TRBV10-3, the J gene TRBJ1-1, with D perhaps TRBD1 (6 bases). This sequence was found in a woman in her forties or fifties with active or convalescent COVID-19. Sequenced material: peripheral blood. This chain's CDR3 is CAIRLQGNTEAFF. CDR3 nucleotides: TGTGCCATCAGATTGCAGGGGAATACTGAAGCTTTCTTT.